The 14 T cell receptor beta chains presented below share a single source sample, sequenced in a study of low-dose radiotherapy and immunotherapy resistance in tumors. Primers used for first-strand cDNA, a TRAV- and TRBV-specific set, covered both alpha and beta chains. PCR amplification of the TCRs was performed with Phusion for 20 to 25 PCR cycles, and it relied on a constant-region primer together with a V-primer adapter. TCRdb analysed the reads with MiXCR anew, one entry per CDR3 protein. Of around 9,000 distinct CDR3 sequences listed, roughly three quarters were seen once; the top ten hold approximately 6.8%. The receptors stem from a human donor with advanced metastatic prostate, ovarian, gallbladder or colorectal cancer (not recorded which). This table probably holds off-target reads from a library built for another chain.

This clonotype was seen more than once but under ten times. The genes are TRBV11-2 and TRBJ2-1, with 9 bases fitting TRBD2. The CDR3 runs to 15 residues. Germline V gene data show CDR1 as SGHAT and CDR2 as FQNNGV. V was clipped by 4 bases and J by 4 bases; unmatched bases: 5. The CDR3 DNA follows: TGTGCCAGCAGCTCCTCTAGCGGGGAGTACAATGAGCAGTTCTTC. Its translation: CASSSSSGEYNEQFF.

This clonotype was seen more than once but under ten times. The chain joins TRBV29-1 to TRBJ2-1, with TRBD2 matching over 12 bases. CDR3 length equals 14 residues. Germline CDR1 SQVTM, CDR2 ANQGSEA. The V segment lost 7 bases and the J segment 4 bases; nucleotides outside the gene matches: 5. The CDR3 DNA is TGCAGCGCACTAGCGGGAGGACTATACAATGAGCAGTTCTTC. This sequence encodes CSALAGGLYNEQFF.

V gene TRBV28 combines with J gene TRBJ2-1, with 11 nucleotides matching TRBD2. This CDR3 contains 16 residues. CDR1 and CDR2 (germline): MDHEN, SYDVKM. The ends lost 6 bases at V and 2 bases at J; junction bases unmatched: 6. The CDR3 DNA sequence: TGTGCCAGCAGCACCCCTAGCGGGAGGCCCTACAATGAGCAGTTCTTC. Protein sequence: CASSTPSGRPYNEQFF.

The chain employs TRBV30 and TRBJ1-2, with TRBD1 as a possible D gene (6 bases). Trimming pared 2 bases from V and 2 bases from J, leaving 15 bases between. Germline V gives CDR1 GTSNPN, CDR2 SVGIG (reference sequence). This CDR3 has 15 residues. The CDR3 coding sequence is TGTGCCTGGAGTCTCAGTGGGGGGCGAAACTATGGCTACACCTTC. This gives the protein CAWSLSGGRNYGYTF.

This clonotype showed up just a few times. The chain combines TRBV5-6 with TRBJ2-3, with D possibly TRBD2 on 6 matching bases. Trimming pared 3 bases from V and 0 bases from J, leaving 11 bases between. CDR3 length: 15 residues. Per the germline V gene, CDR1 is SGHDT and CDR2 is YYEEEE. CDR3 bases: TGTGCCAGCAGCTCCGTGGGGGGTAGCACAGATACGCAGTATTTT. This gives the protein CASSSVGGSTDTQYF.

The chain uses TRBV25-1 and TRBJ1-2; D remains ambiguous. Trimming took 3 bases from V and 4 from J, leaving 9 bases between them. Germline-derived CDR1 and CDR2 are MGHDK and SYGVNS. The CDR3 sequence is 13 residues long. The CDR3 sequence is CASSDRSLYGYTF. The CDR3 DNA follows: TGTGCCAGCAGTGACCGGTCTCTCTATGGCTACACCTTC.

Turning to this clonotype: A read error may account for a junction end that differs from germline. This sequence joins TRBV28 and TRBJ2-6; D might be TRBD2 (6 bases). CDR1 is MDHEN, CDR2 SYDVKM, per germline. The CDR3 sequence is 16 residues long. The CDR3 is CASSSRGGSGPNVLTF. CDR3 sequence (DNA): TGTGCCAGCAGTTCTCGGGGAGGATCTGGGCCCAACGTCCTGACTTTC.

The chain joins TRBV30 to TRBJ1-2; a possible D gene is TRBD1 (5 bases). The V and J ends lost 3 bases and 1 base respectively, with 15 bases between them. The CDR3 extends over 15 amino acids. Per the germline V gene, CDR1 is GTSNPN and CDR2 is SVGIG (reference sequence). The CDR3 protein is CAWRRGGSYNYGYTF. Written as DNA, the CDR3 is TGTGCCTGGAGGCGGGGCGGGAGTTATAACTATGGCTACACCTTC. The variable domain in full, with the rest retrieved from reference TRBV30 and TRBJ1-2, is SQTIHQWPATLVQPVGSPLSLECTVEGTSNPNLYWYRQAAGRGLQLLFYSVGIGQISSEVPQNLSASRPQDRQFILSSKKLLLSDSGFYLCAWRRGGSYNYGYTFGSGTRLTVV.

A single count supports this clonotype. This chain connects TRBV5-1 to TRBJ2-3; TRBD2 agrees at 9 bases. Per germline, CDR1 SGHRS and CDR2 YFSETQ. Germline trimming cut 3 bases from V and 4 bases from J; bases unmatched to any gene: 3. This CDR3 has 14 residues. This chain's CDR3 is CASSSRGGPDTQYF. In DNA form, the CDR3 reads TGCGCCAGCAGCTCGCGGGGGGGTCCAGATACGCAGTATTTT.

This clonotype was observed a few times. The chain joins TRBV2 to TRBJ2-2, with 8 bases that match TRBD1. V gave up 5 bases and J gave up 6 bases; unmatched junction bases: 5. This CDR3 region has 14 residues. Germline V gene lookup returns CDR1 SNHLY and CDR2 FYNNEI. In DNA form, the CDR3 reads TGTGCCAGCAGTTCTTTGACAGGGGCCGGGGAGCTGTTTTTT. Translation gives CASSSLTGAGELFF.

The gene calls are TRBV11-2 and TRBJ2-7; D not resolved. Germline V gene sequence: CDR1 SGHAT, CDR2 FQNNGV. V shed 2 bases and J shed 2 bases, with 10 bases lying between them. This CDR3 is built from 14 residues. The CDR3 coding sequence is TGTGCCAGCAGCTTACGGCGGCAGGCCTACGAGCAGTACTTC. Amino acid sequence: CASSLRRQAYEQYF.

The V call is TRBV5-1, the J call TRBJ2-3; 9 bases align to TRBD2. The ends lost 6 bases at V and 2 bases at J; junction bases unmatched: 7. The CDR3 runs 15 residues. The germline V gene encodes CDR1 SGHRS and CDR2 YFSETQ. CDR3 protein: CASTFSGGSTDTQYF. For the CDR3, the DNA is TGCGCCAGCACCTTTAGCGGGGGATCCACAGATACGCAGTATTTT.

V usage is TRBV2 and J usage is TRBJ2-4, with a weak D call TRBD2 (7 bases). CDR1 is SNHLY and CDR2 is FYNNEI in the germline V gene. The CDR3 has 15 amino acids. Trimming stripped 6 bases from V and 8 bases from J, with 20 bases between. CDR3 residues: CASRALASKGDIQYF. The CDR3 DNA reads as TGTGCCAGCAGGGCACTAGCGAGCAAGGGGGACATTCAGTACTTC.

This clonotype was counted between two and nine times. V and J are TRBV10-3 and TRBJ2-2; D gene unclear. The CDR3 has 13 residues. CDR1 ENHRY and CDR2 SYGVKD come from the germline V gene. The CDR3 region is CGNSDTNTGELFF. In DNA, the CDR3 is TGTGGCAACAGCGATACGAACACCGGGGAGCTGTTTTTT.